The 27 T cell receptor beta chains in this list originate from one sample, sequenced in a study of blood T cell repertoires in COVID-19. Here immunoSEQ multiplex PCR was the method, and the copy in TCRdb shows in-frame clones only, minus some. The table has tens of thousands of clones, around 77% seen once. Sequencing input: peripheral blood. The origin of the receptors is a man aged 70 or older with COVID-19, enrolled during active disease.

A few counts support this clone. V and J are TRBV19 and TRBJ1-6; possibly TRBD1 for D (6 bases). V shed 3 bases and J shed 0 bases, with 18 bases lying between them. The germline gives CDR1 LNHDA, CDR2 SQIVND (reference sequence). CDR3 length equals 19 residues. This CDR3 reads CASSIVTVGGSSYNSPLHF. CDR3 DNA sequence: TGTGCCAGTAGTATTGTCACAGTAGGGGGTAGCTCCTATAATTCACCCCTCCACTTT.

The J gene is TRBJ1-2, the V gene TRBV12-3 or TRBV12-4; TRBD1 agrees at 8 bases. V lost 5 bases, J lost 4 bases, and 3 bases stayed unmatched. The CDR3 sequence is 13 residues long. CDR3 nucleotides: TGTGCCAGCAGTGGGACAGGCCCCTATGGCTACACCTTC. Translation: CASSGTGPYGYTF.

This rearrangement joins TRBV5-5 to TRBJ2-2; 7 positions agree with TRBD1. Trimming removed 0 bases from V and 4 bases from J; junction bases left unmatched: 3. Germline V gives CDR1 SGHKS, CDR2 YYEKEE (reference sequence). The CDR3 is 15 amino acids. CDR3 DNA: TGTGCCAGCAGCTTGGCCGGGACAGCCACCGGGGAGCTGTTTTTT. Translating gives CASSLAGTATGELFF.

This chain joins TRBV28 and TRBJ2-7; 10 positions agree with TRBD1. CDR1 MDHEN and CDR2 SYDVKM come from the germline V gene. V trimming: 5 bases; J trimming: 7 bases; junction bases outside the gene matches: 11. The CDR3 length is 15 residues. The CDR3 sequence is CASSGPGQGWGEQYF. Written as DNA, the CDR3 is TGTGCCAGCAGTGGACCGGGACAGGGGTGGGGGGAGCAGTACTTC. The full variable domain, with the rest looked up from reference TRBV28 and TRBJ2-7, is DVKVTQSSRYLVKRTGEKVFLECVQDMDHENMFWYRQDPGLGLRLIYFSYDVKMKEKGDIPEGYSVSREKKERFSLILESASTNQTSMYLCASSGPGQGWGEQYFGPGTRLTVT.

The CDR3 DNA is TGCAGCGCGGGACAGGGTGAGGGCATTCAGTACTTC. Amino acid sequence: CSAGQGEGIQYF. The chain couples TRBV29-1 to TRBJ2-4; the match to TRBD1 covers 9 bases. V shed 7 bases and J 9 bases; nucleotides not matched to a gene: 7. This CDR3 spans 12 amino acids. The germline gives CDR1 SQVTM, CDR2 ANQGSEA.

This clone appeared once. The V and J genes are TRBV4-3 and TRBJ1-5; D unclear. This CDR3 comprises 13 residues. The germline CDR1 and CDR2 sequences are LGHNA and YSLEER. Deletions cut 0 bases from V and 4 bases from J, with 4 bases between. The CDR3 nucleotides read TGCGCCAGCAGCCAAGAGACAAATCAGCCCCAGCATTTT. The encoded protein is CASSQETNQPQHF.

The V gene is TRBV5-4, the J gene TRBJ2-3, with 8 nucleotides matching TRBD1. Germline CDR1 SGHNT, CDR2 YYREEE (reference sequence). CDR3 size: 15 residues. After removal of 2 bases from V and 0 bases from J, the junction contained 2 bases not matched to a gene. The CDR3 reads CASSFTGGSTDTQYF. Here the CDR3 DNA reads TGTGCCAGCAGCTTTACAGGGGGAAGCACAGATACGCAGTATTTT.

This clone was detected once. The chain has TRBV19 and TRBJ2-2, with 8 bases matching TRBD1. Trimming at V came to 5 bases and at J to 1 base, leaving 9 bases not matched to a gene. The V gene's germline CDR1 is LNHDA and CDR2 SQIVND (reference sequence). The CDR3 is 17 amino acids. CDR3 sequence: CASSESHRGLNTGELFF. The CDR3 bases are TGTGCCAGTAGTGAAAGCCACAGGGGGTTGAACACCGGGGAGCTGTTTTTT.

The sample holds a few counts of this clone. This sequence joins TRBV7-9 and TRBJ1-1; D is ambiguous. CDR1 is SEHNR and CDR2 is FQNEAQ in the germline V gene (reference sequence). The germline V and J ends were trimmed by 5 bases and 7 bases, with 11 bases remaining between them. This CDR3 comprises 12 residues. The DNA for the CDR3 is TGTGCCAGCAGCCCATGGAGAGGTGAAGCTTTCTTT. Translating gives CASSPWRGEAFF.

This rearrangement joins TRBV11-3 to TRBJ2-1; possibly TRBD2 for D (5 bases). This CDR3 has 15 residues. V lost 1 base and J lost 7, with 14 bases in between. Germline CDR1 and CDR2: SGHNT and YENEEA. The CDR3 nucleotides are TGTGCCAGCAGCTTAGGGTCCTTCGGGGAAAATGAGCAGTTCTTC. This codes for CASSLGSFGENEQFF. Combining the CDR3 with reference TRBV11-3 and TRBJ2-1 gives the whole variable domain EAGVVQSPRYKIIEKKQPVAFWCNPISGHNTLYWYLQNLGQGPELLIRYENEEAVDDSQLPKDRFSAERLKGVDSTLKIQPAELGDSAVYLCASSLGSFGENEQFFGPGTRLTVL.

This chain uses TRBV6-6 with TRBJ1-1; D is possibly TRBD1 (6 bases). CDR3 size: 16 residues. Germline CDR1 and CDR2: MNHNY and SVGAGI (reference sequence). V lost 0 bases to trimming and J lost 0 bases, with 11 bases between them. The CDR3 coding sequence is TGTGCCAGCAGTTACTCCGGGGACACCTTGAACACTGAAGCTTTCTTT. This codes for CASSYSGDTLNTEAFF.

V and J are TRBV20-1 and TRBJ2-7; 10 nucleotides match TRBD2. Germline CDR1 reads DFQATT; CDR2 reads SNEGSKA (reference sequence). After removal of 3 bases from V and 2 bases from J, the junction contained 7 bases not matched to a gene. The CDR3 runs 15 residues. The CDR3 nucleotides are TGCAGTGCTAGTCCCCTAACTAGCGGGACCTACGAGCAGTACTTC. The encoded protein is CSASPLTSGTYEQYF.

This chain uses TRBV3-1 (or the pseudogene TRBV3-2) with TRBJ1-4; possible D gene TRBD1, 6 bases. The CDR3 extends over 14 amino acids. CDR1 and CDR2 from the germline V gene are LGHDT and YNNKEL (reference sequence). Trimming stripped 4 bases from V and 6 bases from J, with 12 bases between. In nucleotides, the CDR3 is TGTGCCAGCAGCCCATTACAGGGAGATGAAAAACTGTTTTTT. Encoded protein: CASSPLQGDEKLFF.

This clone is a singleton in its sample. V gene TRBV7-8 combines with J gene TRBJ2-7, with unresolved D. The CDR3 runs 13 residues. The germline V gene encodes CDR1 SGHVS and CDR2 FQNEAQ. Trimming removed 3 bases at V and 6 bases at J, with 12 bases between. The DNA for the CDR3 is TGTGCCAGCAGCTTGGTCGGAACAGCCGAGCAGTACTTC. Its protein product is CASSLVGTAEQYF.

This clone came up once. The rearrangement uses TRBV29-1 and TRBJ2-1; 11 nucleotides agree with TRBD2. Looked up from germline, CDR1 is SQVTM and CDR2 is ANQGSEA. The CDR3 runs 15 residues. After removal of 8 bases from V and 10 bases from J, the junction contained 16 bases not matched to a gene. The DNA of the CDR3 is TGCAGCACTGAGAAGGGACTAGCGGTTGCGGGAGAGCAGTTCTTC. It is translated as CSTEKGLAVAGEQFF.

The V gene is TRBV5-1, the J gene TRBJ2-2; 7 nucleotides line up with TRBD1. Trimming removed 4 bases from V and 5 bases from J; junction bases left unmatched: 5. The CDR3 runs to 14 residues. CDR1 and CDR2 from the germline V gene are SGHRS and YFSETQ. CDR3 DNA: TGCGCCAGCAGCCTGGGACAGCCGACCGGGGAGCTGTTTTTT. This translates into CASSLGQPTGELFF.

This clone was seen just once. The CDR3 protein is CASRVPGGSGYTF. In nucleotides, the CDR3 is TGTGCCAGCCGCGTTCCAGGGGGCTCTGGCTACACCTTC. The chain is built from TRBV6-5 and TRBJ1-2, with 8 nucleotides matching TRBD1. V was pared by 8 bases and J by 7 bases, with 9 bases of the junction left unmatched. The CDR3 runs to 13 residues. Germline loops: CDR1 MNHEY, CDR2 SVGAGI.

The chain uses TRBV3-1 (or the pseudogene TRBV3-2) and TRBJ2-7; 7 bases are shared with TRBD1. Per the germline V gene, CDR1 is LGHDT and CDR2 is YNNKEL (reference sequence). V shed 3 bases, J shed 5 bases, and the junction held 4 bases outside the gene matches. The length of the CDR3 is 13 residues. The CDR3 sequence is CASSQDRQHEQYF. The CDR3 DNA reads TGTGCCAGCAGCCAGGACAGGCAACACGAGCAGTACTTC.

This clone showed up just a few times. This chain connects TRBV12-3 or TRBV12-4 to TRBJ2-1; D is unclear. This CDR3 is built from 12 residues. V was clipped by 2 bases and J by 9 bases, with 8 bases between them. In nucleotides, the CDR3 is TGTGCCAGCAGTTTAACTGCCGGTGAGCAGTTCTTC. Residues: CASSLTAGEQFF.

This clone showed up just once. V usage is TRBV19 and J usage is TRBJ1-2; maybe TRBD1 (5 bases). Germline CDR1 reads LNHDA; CDR2 reads SQIVND (reference sequence). The CDR3 has 13 residues. Trimming cost V 0 bases and J 3 bases, with 5 bases left between them. The CDR3 nucleotides are TGTGCCAGTAGTATAGAGGGGCACTATGGCTACACCTTC. Translating gives CASSIEGHYGYTF.

The V and J genes are TRBV28 and TRBJ1-4; D is uncertain. This CDR3 has 17 amino acids. Trimming stripped 6 bases from V and 1 base from J, with 18 bases between. Germline assignment: CDR1 MDHEN and CDR2 SYDVKM. DNA for the CDR3: TGTGCCAGCAGCCCTGTTTCGGGGAGACTAACTAATGAAAAACTGTTTTTT. Translating it yields CASSPVSGRLTNEKLFF.

The CDR3 DNA follows: TGTGCCAGCAGCTTAGTTGTACGGAGTTCCTATGGCTACACCTTC. Its protein product is CASSLVVRSSYGYTF. The chain has TRBV11-2 and TRBJ1-2; D gene ambiguous. Trimming removed 1 base from V and 4 bases from J, with 13 bases in between. In germline, CDR1 is SGHAT, CDR2 FQNNGV. The CDR3 is made up of 15 amino acids.

The gene calls are TRBV9 and TRBJ1-3, with TRBD1 as a possible D gene (5 bases). The CDR3 covers 14 residues. CDR1 and CDR2 (germline): SGDLS, YYNGEE. V shed 3 bases and J shed 3 bases, with 10 bases lying between them. CDR3 sequence reads: CASSATDLGNTIYF. For the CDR3, the DNA is TGTGCCAGCAGCGCGACAGACCTTGGAAACACCATATATTTT.

The chain carries TRBV7-2 and TRBJ1-1, with D unresolved. The CDR3 is 13 residues long. The V gene lost 2 bases and the J gene lost 1 base, with 5 bases spanning the gap. The germline V gene has CDR1 SGHTA and CDR2 FQGNSA. The CDR3 DNA sequence: TGTGCCAGCAGCTTATTAGCGAACACTGAAGCTTTCTTT. Residues: CASSLLANTEAFF.

The rearrangement joins TRBV2 to TRBJ2-7; a weak D match, TRBD2 (5 bases). CDR1 is SNHLY and CDR2 is FYNNEI in the germline V gene. This CDR3 has 13 residues. V lost 4 bases and J lost 2, with 9 bases in between. The CDR3 reads CASSAGMPYEQYF. CDR3 sequence (DNA): TGTGCCAGCAGTGCGGGGATGCCCTACGAGCAGTACTTC. Complete variable domain (other parts from reference TRBV2 and TRBJ2-7): EPEVTQTPSHQVTQMGQEVILRCVPISNHLYFYWYRQILGQKVEFLVSFYNNEISEKSEIFDDQFSVERPDGSNFTLKIRSTKLEDSAMYFCASSAGMPYEQYFGPGTRLTVT.

The chain recombines TRBV5-4 with TRBJ1-2; weak D call: TRBD1 (6 bases). There are 10 residues in the CDR3. Trimming removed 7 bases from V and 12 bases from J, with 13 bases in between. Germline V gene data show CDR1 as SGHNT and CDR2 as YYREEE (reference sequence). The CDR3, as DNA: TGTGCCAGCCGGACAGCTAAAAACACCTTC. Protein sequence: CASRTAKNTF.

This clone was detected a few times. The genes are TRBV6-1 and TRBJ2-3; 10 bases are shared with TRBD2. The CDR3 has 16 residues. With V trimmed by 3 bases and J by 1 base, 4 bases remained unmatched. The V gene's germline CDR1 is MNHNS and CDR2 SASEGT. CDR3 DNA sequence: TGTGCCAGCAGTGACCCTAGCGGGAGTGGCACAGATACGCAGTATTTT. Amino acid sequence: CASSDPSGSGTDTQYF.